The 18 T cell receptor beta chains below come from one sample, sequenced in a study of CD8+CD57+ T cells in acquired aplastic anemia. Patients chosen for sequencing had CD8+CD57+ cells that had expanded, as shown by flow cytometry. Profiles of TCR beta VDJ and CDR3 were generated from a genomic DNA template. A single record per CDR3 protein comes from TCRdb applying MiXCR to the reads. The sample shows 90,000 to 150,000 distinct CDR3 sequences, about 60% of them seen only once. Source material: sorted CD4+, CD8+, or CD8+CD57+ T cells (not recorded which) from PBMCs. The source is a human donor with aplastic anemia.

CDR3 sequence: CASSAGYYEQYF. The CDR3 DNA sequence: TGTGCCAGCAGTGCGGGATATTACGAGCAGTACTTC. The V gene is TRBV2, the J gene TRBJ2-7; D perhaps matches TRBD2 (5 bases). CDR3 length equals 12 residues. From germline, CDR1 is SNHLY and CDR2 FYNNEI. The V end was cut by 4 bases, the J end by 4 bases, with 8 bases between.

This clonotype was counted many times. The rearrangement joins TRBV19 to TRBJ2-7; 9 bases are a match to TRBD1. From germline, CDR1 is LNHDA and CDR2 SQIVND (reference sequence). CDR3 length equals 14 residues. Trimming at V came to 4 bases and at J to 7 bases, leaving 8 bases not matched to a gene. The CDR3 sequence is CASSTDRGPWEQYF. Here the CDR3 DNA reads TGTGCCAGTAGTACGGACAGGGGACCTTGGGAGCAGTACTTC.

J is TRBJ1-1 and V is TRBV29-1; a possible D gene is TRBD1 (5 bases). Trimming pared 1 base from V and 0 bases from J, leaving 9 bases between. This CDR3 is 14 amino acids long. Germline V gives CDR1 SQVTM, CDR2 ANQGSEA. CDR3 DNA sequence: TGCAGCGTTGAAGTCGCAGGGCTGAACACTGAAGCTTTCTTT. Amino acid sequence: CSVEVAGLNTEAFF.

The V and J genes are TRBV7-8 and TRBJ1-6; D uncertain. The CDR3 totals 13 residues. Germline-derived CDR1 and CDR2 are SGHVS and FQNEAQ. V lost 5 bases to trimming and J lost 7 bases, with 9 bases between them. In DNA form, the CDR3 reads TGTGCCAGCAGCCCCACGTTGAATTCACCCCTCCACTTT. Translated, it gives CASSPTLNSPLHF.

The sample holds many counts of this clonotype. This rearrangement joins TRBV19 to TRBJ2-1; 7 nucleotides agree with TRBD1. This CDR3 has 16 residues. The trim removed 3 bases at V and 7 bases at J, leaving 12 bases unmatched. The germline V gene encodes CDR1 LNHDA and CDR2 SQIVND (reference sequence). The CDR3 sequence: CASSIGAGTVENEQFF. The CDR3 bases are TGTGCCAGTAGTATTGGGGCCGGGACAGTAGAAAATGAGCAGTTCTTC.

V usage is TRBV10-1 and J usage is TRBJ2-7; 7 bases map to TRBD1. This CDR3 is built from 17 residues. Per germline, CDR1 WNHNN and CDR2 SYGVQD (reference sequence). The trim removed 9 bases at V and 0 bases at J, leaving 17 bases unmatched. For the CDR3, the DNA is TGCGCCAGACCGAATAAGTGGCAGGGGGATTTCTCCTACGAGCAGTACTTC. It specifies CARPNKWQGDFSYEQYF.

This clonotype showed up just once. A much larger clone differs by one base, so this may be a read error. A read error is likely, as this CDR3 ends without the conserved phenylalanine or tryptophan. The V gene is TRBV20-1, the J gene TRBJ1-3; D unclear. Germline CDR1 is DFQATT and CDR2 is SNEGSKA (reference sequence). The CDR3 has 12 amino acids. CDR3 region: CSAGDSGNTIYL. CDR3 DNA sequence: TGCAGTGCTGGAGACTCTGGAAACACCATATATCTT.

The V gene is TRBV2, the J gene TRBJ1-2; tentatively, D is TRBD1 (5 bases). With 11 bases removed from V and 7 bases from J, the gap between germline ends came to 11 bases. The CDR3 contains 10 residues. The germline gives CDR1 SNHLY, CDR2 FYNNEI. CDR3 in DNA: TGTGCCTCCGGGGGTCGTGGCTACACCTTC. This encodes CASGGRGYTF.

This clonotype has only one observation. The CDR3 region has the DNA TGTGCCACCAGCAGAGAGGGCACAGATACGCAGTATTTT. This translates into CATSREGTDTQYF. The V gene is TRBV15, the J gene TRBJ2-3; no definite D call. The V gene lost 0 bases and the J gene lost 1 base, with 2 bases spanning the gap. Germline CDR1 and CDR2: LNHNV and YYDKDF (reference sequence). The CDR3 sequence is 13 residues long.

The chain has TRBV11-3 and TRBJ2-7; 13 bases fit TRBD2. Germline V gives CDR1 SGHNT, CDR2 YENEEA. The J segment lost 6 bases and the V segment lost 1 base, leaving 6 bases of the junction unmatched. The CDR3 loop spans 16 amino acids. CDR3 sequence reads: CASSLVPGLAGVEQYF. The CDR3 nucleotides read TGTGCCAGCAGCTTAGTCCCAGGACTAGCGGGAGTCGAGCAGTACTTC.

This rearrangement joins TRBV7-8 to TRBJ1-2; D perhaps matches TRBD1 (6 bases). Germline values: CDR1 SGHVS, CDR2 FQNEAQ. This CDR3 spans 15 amino acids. V was cut by 3 bases and J by 4 bases, with 15 bases left in between. The CDR3 DNA sequence: TGTGCCAGCAGCTTTAGCCGGGACAATATCTATGGCTACACCTTC. Residues: CASSFSRDNIYGYTF.

The chain is built from TRBV7-2 and TRBJ1-6; D remains unclear. Per the germline V gene, CDR1 is SGHTA and CDR2 is FQGNSA. Trimming left V 5 bases short and J 10 bases short, with 15 bases between. The CDR3 covers 14 residues. This CDR3 reads CASSLGLNGSPLHF. CDR3 nucleotide sequence: TGTGCCAGCAGCCTAGGTCTAAACGGCTCACCCCTCCACTTT.

This chain uses TRBV10-3 with TRBJ2-7; 10 bases map to TRBD2. The V and J ends lost 10 bases and 6 bases, in that order; junction bases with no gene match: 12. The length of the CDR3 is 14 residues. Germline V gene sequence: CDR1 ENHRY, CDR2 SYGVKD. This CDR3 is CASIPGLAEPEQYF. The CDR3 coding sequence is TGTGCCAGCATCCCAGGACTAGCGGAACCCGAGCAGTACTTC.

The chain recombines TRBV11-2 with TRBJ2-3, with D hard to call. Germline CDR1 is SGHAT and CDR2 is FQNNGV. CDR3 length equals 17 residues. The V and J ends lost 2 bases and 0 bases respectively, with 15 bases between them. The CDR3 DNA follows: TGTGCCAGCAGCTTACGGAGCTTTGTAACCAGCACAGATACGCAGTATTTT. Protein: CASSLRSFVTSTDTQYF.

V and J are TRBV6-1 and TRBJ1-2; perhaps TRBD1 as D (5 bases). The CDR3 loop spans 14 amino acids. The germline V gene encodes CDR1 MNHNS and CDR2 SASEGT. Trimming removed 6 bases from V and 7 bases from J, with 18 bases in between. CDR3 nucleotides: TGTGCCAGCAGGCGGTACGGAGGGGAGAGTGGCTACACCTTC. It encodes CASRRYGGESGYTF.

Of note for this clonotype: Because it lacks the conserved phenylalanine or tryptophan at the end, this CDR3 is likely a read error. The limits of the CDR3 on the DNA are not certain, so only TCRdb's listed CDR3 is given. This chain uses TRBV7-9 with TRBJ1-2. The V gene's germline CDR1 is SEHNR and CDR2 FQNEAQ (reference sequence). The CDR3 contains 8 residues when both ends are counted. The CDR3 loop is CASSLGFL.

In this sample, this clonotype turned up many times. The rearrangement links TRBV20-1 to TRBJ2-7; a weak D match, TRBD2 (5 bases). The CDR3 is 17 amino acids. Germline V gene lookup returns CDR1 DFQATT and CDR2 SNEGSKA (reference sequence). The ends were cut back, 4 bases at V and 4 bases at J, with 26 bases in the middle. The CDR3 sequence: CSATGVGWQSKKYEQYF. The CDR3 region has the DNA TGCAGTGCTACCGGGGTGGGTTGGCAGTCAAAAAAGTACGAGCAGTACTTC.

This clonotype was picked up a small number of times. This chain joins TRBV15 and TRBJ1-4; perhaps TRBD1 as D (5 bases). The V gene's germline CDR1 is LNHNV and CDR2 YYDKDF (reference sequence). Trimming removed 1 base from V and 3 bases from J, with 9 bases in between. The CDR3 totals 15 residues. The CDR3 protein is CATSRVRDPNEKLFF. The CDR3 bases are TGTGCCACCAGCAGAGTCCGGGACCCTAATGAAAAACTGTTTTTT. Together with reference TRBV15 and TRBJ1-4, the CDR3 gives the full variable domain: DAMVIQNPRYQVTQFGKPVTLSCSQTLNHNVMYWYQQKSSQAPKLLFHYYDKDFNNEADTPDNFQSRRPNTSFCFLDIRSPGLGDTAMYLCATSRVRDPNEKLFFGSGTQLSVL.